This T cell receptor beta chain was retrieved from a study of T cells in Graves' hyperthyroidism and ophthalmopathy. Orbital computed tomography and thyroid ultrasound, together with serum TRAb and thyroxine and clinical symptoms, were used for diagnoses. RNA transcripts gave rise to amplified TCR beta CDR3 regions. TCR CDR3 underwent first-round RT-PCR with the HTBI primer set. TCRdb analysed the multiplex PCR reads with MiXCR anew, one entry per CDR3 protein. The table records 600,000 to 800,000 distinct CDR3 sequences, around a third of them present only once. Germline trimming cut 2 bases from V and 6 bases from J; bases unmatched to any gene: 6. This CDR3 comprises 14 residues.

The source of this sequence is a middle-aged woman with Graves' hyperthyroidism. Sequencing was performed on blood. The chain links TRBV12-3 or TRBV12-4 to TRBJ1-2, with 7 bases aligning to TRBD1. The CDR3 DNA sequence: TGTGCCAGCAGTTTATTTGCGGGGACAGATGGCTACACCTTC. Its translation is CASSLFAGTDGYTF.